The source of this T cell receptor (beta chain) is a study of technical replicates of blood from several donors. This CDR3 spans 14 amino acids. Germline CDR1 SGDLS, CDR2 YYNGEE. To note about this clone: The germline gene is not matched at one end of the junction; a read error may be the cause.

Produced via immunoSEQ multiplex PCR; TCRdb's table is partial and in-frame only. Here the sample spans 65,000 to 90,000 clones, 80% to 90% being singletons. Sample: PBMCs. This chain links TRBV9 with TRBJ1-3, with D possibly being TRBD1 (5 bases). This TCR derives from a human donor in good health. Some clones in this sample may be carry-over from other donors' samples. The CDR3: CASSVDHRSGFLHF. For the CDR3, the DNA is TGTGCCAGCAGCGTAGACCACAGGTCCGGATTCCTACATTTT.